The 14 T cell receptor beta chains listed next were all sequenced from one sample in a study of T cells after yellow fever vaccination. TCRdb redid the calling of the 5' RACE reads with MiXCR, one entry per CDR3 protein. The table lists approximately 610,000 distinct CDR3 sequences, about 17% of them singletons. Sequenced here: PBMCs, sampled less than 6 days after the first yellow fever vaccination. The receptors here all came from a man aged 18 to 30 who received the YFV17D yellow fever vaccine.

V and J are TRBV5-6 and TRBJ2-7; D could derive from TRBD1 or TRBD2 (5 bases each). V dropped 0 bases and J dropped 0 bases, with 13 bases sitting between them. Germline loops: CDR1 SGHDT, CDR2 YYEEEE. CDR3 length: 16 amino acids. The CDR3 protein is CASSLGGTLSSYEQYF. CDR3 nucleotide sequence: TGTGCCAGCAGCTTGGGGGGGACCCTCAGCTCCTACGAGCAGTACTTC.

At least ten counts were recorded for this clonotype. The CDR3, as DNA: TGTGCCAGCAGCCAATCCGGACAGGCGGGACAAGAGACCCAGTACTTC. This codes for CASSQSGQAGQETQYF. This sequence joins TRBV7-3 and TRBJ2-5; a weak D match, TRBD1 (7 bases). There are 16 residues in the CDR3. Germline-derived CDR1 and CDR2 are SGHTA and FQGTGA. V dropped 5 bases and J dropped 2 bases, with 18 bases sitting between them. The full variable domain, completed using reference TRBV7-3 and TRBJ2-5, is GAGVSQTPSNKVTEKGKYVELRCDPISGHTALYWYRQSLGQGPEFLIYFQGTGAADDSGLPNDRFFAVRPEGSVSTLKIQRTERGDSAVYLCASSQSGQAGQETQYFGPGTRLLVL.

The rearrangement links TRBV15 to TRBJ1-2, with 7 bases identical to TRBD1. Losses at the gene ends were 3 bases for V and 8 bases for J; bases not matched to a gene: 6. The CDR3 loop spans 13 amino acids. Germline V lookup: CDR1 LNHNV, CDR2 YYDKDF (reference sequence). In nucleotides, the CDR3 is TGTGCCACCAGCAGTTCCCCAGGGGGAGGCTACACCTTC. It specifies CATSSSPGGGYTF. Full variable domain (outside the CDR3, taken from reference TRBV15 and TRBJ1-2): DAMVIQNPRYQVTQFGKPVTLSCSQTLNHNVMYWYQQKSSQAPKLLFHYYDKDFNNEADTPDNFQSRRPNTSFCFLDIRSPGLGDTAMYLCATSSSPGGGYTFGSGTRLTVV.

This clonotype was seen only a few times. V gene TRBV12-3 or TRBV12-4 combines with J gene TRBJ2-1; 9 nucleotides match TRBD2. The CDR3 totals 17 residues. J was trimmed by 8 bases and V by 5 bases; bases with no gene match: 16. The CDR3 sequence is CASSPGSSRGGGHEQFF. In DNA, the CDR3 is TGTGCCAGCAGTCCGGGGTCATCGCGGGGGGGGGGTCATGAGCAGTTCTTC.

The chain carries TRBV7-3 and TRBJ2-3, with 10 bases identical to TRBD2. V shed 5 bases and J 5 bases; nucleotides not matched to a gene: 7. The CDR3 totals 15 residues. The germline CDR1 and CDR2 sequences are SGHTA and FQGTGA. The CDR3 spells CASSQSGGAGDTQYF. Written as DNA, the CDR3 is TGTGCCAGCAGCCAAAGCGGGGGGGCGGGAGATACGCAGTATTTT.

The chain couples TRBV5-1 to TRBJ2-7; D is possibly TRBD1 or TRBD2 (5 bases each). This CDR3 is 20 amino acids long. Trimming shortened V by 4 bases and J by 4 bases, and 33 bases separated the two germline ends. Germline V gives CDR1 SGHRS, CDR2 YFSETQ. CDR3 region: CASSPSSGQMGPPVLYEQYV. In DNA, the CDR3 is TGCGCCAGCAGCCCAAGCTCGGGGCAGATGGGGCCTCCCGTCCTTTACGAGCAGTACGTC.

This clonotype showed up just a few times. The chain has TRBV11-2 and TRBJ2-7; 9 nucleotides match TRBD2. The CDR3 loop spans 16 amino acids. CDR1 and CDR2 (germline): SGHAT, FQNNGV. Trimming took 1 base from V and 2 from J; bases not matched to a gene: 6. CDR3 amino acids: CASSLVQLAGPYEQYF. The CDR3, as DNA: TGTGCCAGCAGCTTAGTTCAGCTAGCGGGACCCTACGAGCAGTACTTC.

In its sample, this clonotype was seen many times. The V gene is TRBV12-3 or TRBV12-4, the J gene TRBJ1-1, with D unresolved. The CDR3 is made up of 15 amino acids. V lost 7 bases and J lost 0, with 15 bases in between. Written as DNA, the CDR3 is TGTGCCAGCACCAAGGGCCGGCATCTGAACACTGAAGCTTTCTTT. Translated, it gives CASTKGRHLNTEAFF.

This clonotype was observed a few times. The V gene is TRBV28, the J gene TRBJ2-7; TRBD1 aligns across 9 bases. CDR1 and CDR2 from the germline V gene are MDHEN and SYDVKM. The ends lost 6 bases at V and 5 bases at J; junction bases unmatched: 14. CDR3 length: 16 residues. The chain's CDR3 is CASSTTTLQGAHEQYV. For the CDR3, the DNA is TGTGCCAGCAGCACAACCACACTACAGGGGGCTCACGAGCAGTACGTC.

This clonotype was seen only a few times. The rearrangement links TRBV7-2 to TRBJ2-1; 8 bases align to TRBD2. The V segment lost 2 bases and the J segment 4 bases; nucleotides outside the gene matches: 4. CDR3 length: 15 residues. Germline lookup yields CDR1 SGHTA and CDR2 FQGNSA. DNA for the CDR3: TGTGCCAGCAGCTTATTACTAGCGGTATACAATGAGCAGTTCTTC. This sequence encodes CASSLLLAVYNEQFF.

The CDR3 coding sequence is TGCGCCAGCAGTCAATACGAGGGGACCTCCTACAATGAGCAGTTCTTC. Amino acid sequence: CASSQYEGTSYNEQFF. This chain uses TRBV23-1 with TRBJ2-1; D possibly matches TRBD1 or TRBD2 (5 bases each). TRBV23-1 carries the ORF label, with uncertain function. The V end lost 1 base, the J end lost 0 bases, and 10 bases lay between the germline ends. The length of the CDR3 is 16 residues.

V gene TRBV5-5 combines with J gene TRBJ1-2; TRBD1 aligns across 7 bases. Germline V gene sequence: CDR1 SGHKS, CDR2 YYEKEE (reference sequence). The CDR3 has 16 residues. After removal of 0 bases from V and 5 bases from J, the junction contained 10 bases not matched to a gene. The CDR3 region has the DNA TGTGCCAGCAGCTTGGGAAGGGACAGATTAGATTATGGCTACACCTTC. It specifies CASSLGRDRLDYGYTF.

The sample holds a few counts of this clonotype. This sequence joins TRBV7-9 and TRBJ1-6; no firm D call. The CDR3 length is 16 residues. Trimming removed 5 bases from V and 0 bases from J, with 11 bases in between. Germline V gives CDR1 SEHNR, CDR2 FQNEAQ (reference sequence). This CDR3 reads CASSPRSSSYNSPLHF. DNA for the CDR3: TGTGCCAGCAGCCCCAGGTCCAGCTCCTATAATTCACCCCTCCACTTT. Together with reference TRBV7-9 and TRBJ1-6, the CDR3 gives the full variable domain: DTGVSQNPRHKITKRGQNVTFRCDPISEHNRLYWYRQTLGQGPEFLTYFQNEAQLEKSRLLSDRFSAERPKGSFSTLEIQRTEQGDSAMYLCASSPRSSSYNSPLHFGNGTRLTVT.

The chain combines TRBV20-1 with TRBJ2-3; 12 nucleotides match TRBD1. The CDR3 is 17 amino acids. The V gene's germline CDR1 is DFQATT and CDR2 SNEGSKA (reference sequence). The ends lost 4 bases at V and 3 bases at J; junction bases unmatched: 11. The CDR3 coding sequence is TGCAGTGCTACCGGGACAGGGGGCGGGAGTGGGACAGATACGCAGTATTTT. It yields the protein CSATGTGGGSGTDTQYF.